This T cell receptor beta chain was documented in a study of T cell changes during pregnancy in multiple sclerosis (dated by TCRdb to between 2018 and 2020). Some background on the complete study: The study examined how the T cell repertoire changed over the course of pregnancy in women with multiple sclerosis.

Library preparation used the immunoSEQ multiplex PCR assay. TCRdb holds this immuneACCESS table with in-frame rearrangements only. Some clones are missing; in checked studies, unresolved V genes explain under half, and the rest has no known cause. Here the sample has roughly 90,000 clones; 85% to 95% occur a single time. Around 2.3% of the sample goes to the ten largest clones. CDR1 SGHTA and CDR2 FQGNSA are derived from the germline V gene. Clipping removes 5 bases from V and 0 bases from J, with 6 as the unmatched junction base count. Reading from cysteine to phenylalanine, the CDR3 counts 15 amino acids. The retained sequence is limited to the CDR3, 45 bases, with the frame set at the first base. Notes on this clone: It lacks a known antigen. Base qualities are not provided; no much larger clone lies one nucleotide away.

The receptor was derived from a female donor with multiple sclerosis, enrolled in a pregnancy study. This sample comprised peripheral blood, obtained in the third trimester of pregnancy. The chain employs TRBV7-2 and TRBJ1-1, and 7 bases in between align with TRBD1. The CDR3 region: CASSPRTGMNTEAFF. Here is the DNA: TGTGCCAGCAGCCCCCGGACAGGAATGAACACTGAAGCTTTCTTT.